This T cell receptor (beta chain) emerged from a study of blood T cell repertoires in COVID-19 (dated by TCRdb to 2018 to 2021). Concerning the study at large: Samples covering the acute and convalescent phases of COVID-19 were provided by collaborators in the United States, Italy and Spain. The material from the prospective study consisted of cDNA or gDNA derived from T cells, B-cell-depleted T cells, or PBMCs. The dataset comprised deeply sampled blood TCRbeta repertoires from subjects exposed to, actively infected with, or recovered from COVID-19. The repertoires were released in a freely available public database meant as a resource for research on the immune response to SARS-CoV-2. The samples were drawn from the first 160 participants of the ongoing ImmuneRACE study and from 950 to 1,500 subjects provided by 6 global collaborators. Sample metadata almost always included a de-identified subject ID, COVID-19 status, age in years and sex. Where available, HLA class I and class II types were obtained from metadata supplied by the sample provider rather than from assay-based typing. The full study reports these points: How much clinical and demographic metadata was included differed by source and by participant, and the metadata was provided uncurated.

As for this clone: The antigen it recognizes is unknown. No per-base quality is available; no much larger clone lies one base away.

The immunoSEQ Assay, a bias-controlled multiplex PCR, was used to amplify TCRbeta CDR3 regions from genomic DNA. As for the original processing: The number of nucleated cells in each sample was estimated by amplification of reference gene primers within the assay. To quantify the absolute abundance of each unique TCRbeta CDR3 rearrangement, sequence reads were collapsed and filtered. For each sample, productive Simpson clonality was calculated as the square root of Simpson's diversity index over productive rearrangements. As stored in TCRdb, this immuneACCESS dataset retains in-frame rearrangements with V and J assigned. A fraction of the clones does not appear; measured against another copy, unresolved V genes explain less than half of the discrepancy, and the remainder lacks a known reason. That table gives V, J and clone size, and the DNA gave D and trimming. A total of about 280,000 clones appear in this sample, roughly 85% of them only once. The ten largest clones add up to 5% of the sample.

The CDR3 goes from the cysteine to the phenylalanine over 15 residues. Only the CDR3 portion is preserved as DNA: 45 bases, with reading frame beginning at the first base. Sequences KGHSH (CDR1) and LQKENI (CDR2) are obtained from the germline V gene. Trimming costs V 1 base and J 10 bases, and their ends lie 14 bases apart. Participants in the prospective study were enrolled through a virtual design, were aged about 18 to 100 years, and lived in approximately 25 United States geographic areas. Cohort assignment in the prospective study relied on participant-reported clinical history from a screening survey and a study questionnaire. Exposed participants had been in contact with someone with a PCR-confirmed or clinician-diagnosed COVID-19 case within 2 weeks of study entry. In the prospective study, whole blood, serum and a nasopharyngeal or oropharyngeal swab were collected from each participant by mobile phlebotomists. Participants in the prospective study had the option to provide additional blood draws and questionnaires over a 2-month period. Before DNA extraction, prospective study blood samples were shipped either frozen or at room temperature.

The chain was built from TRBV18 and TRBJ1-6; a confident D gene designation cannot be given. Sequenced input: PBMCs or T cells enriched from blood (not recorded which). The clonotype was recovered from a man in his forties who had been exposed to COVID-19. The CDR3 has the sequence CASSPREGRGSPLHF. In nucleotide form, the sequence is TGTGCCAGCTCACCACGGGAAGGCAGAGGGTCACCCCTCCACTTT. The full variable domain, with segments outside the CDR3 supplied by the reference TRBV18 and TRBJ1-6 proteins, appears as NAGVMQNPRHLVRRRGQEARLRCSPMKGHSHVYWYRQLPEEGLKFMVYLQKENIIDESGMPKERFSAEFPKEGPSILRIQQVVRGDSAAYFCASSPREGRGSPLHFGNGTRLTVT.